The T cell receptor (beta chain) described here comes from a study of T cell changes during pregnancy in multiple sclerosis. Sequencing used immunoSEQ multiplex PCR; TCRdb keeps in-frame clones, though not all of them. The repertoire has some 81,000 clones, about 91% of them found once; the top ten carry approximately 1.9%. The J segment lost 1 base and the V segment lost 3 bases, leaving 1 base of the junction unmatched. The CDR3 contains 14 residues. Germline lookup yields CDR1 SGDLS and CDR2 YYNGEE. Remarks on this clone: In the same sample, other DNA sequences code for this CDR3.

The sequence was obtained from a female donor with multiple sclerosis, enrolled in a pregnancy study. This chain connects TRBV9 to TRBJ1-1; 9 nucleotides agree with TRBD1. Source: peripheral blood, taken before pregnancy. The CDR3 bases are TGTGCCAGCAGCGCGACAGGGGGGAACACTGAAGCTTTCTTT. It specifies CASSATGGNTEAFF.